Each of the 18 T cell receptor beta chains below was sequenced from the same sample in a study of blood T cells in healthy people across ages. A J-beta primer mix and a sample-barcoded 5' primer were used in a second PCR of roughly 6 to 11 cycles. TCRdb used MiXCR to reprocess the 5' RACE reads, holding one entry per CDR3 protein. Seen here are some 880,000 distinct CDR3 sequences, about 37% observed once, and the top ten hold 10% to 15%. Material for sequencing was blood. The receptors originated from a man aged 18 to 30 in good health.

Note on this clonotype: A read error is possible here, since a much larger clone lies one base away. The chain uses TRBV6-5 and TRBJ2-5; a weak D match, TRBD1 (6 bases). CDR1 and CDR2 from the germline V gene are MNHEY and SVGAGI. The CDR3 length is 18 residues. CDR3: CASSYPSTRDTSQETRYF. CDR3 sequence (DNA): TGTGCCAGCAGTTACCCATCCACCCGGGACACTTCACAAGAGACCCGGTACTTC.

The CDR3 here is CASSRTGGLTGNTIYF. The CDR3 region has the DNA TGTGCCAGCAGCCGTACAGGGGGCCTTACTGGAAACACCATATATTTT. The chain combines TRBV7-2 with TRBJ1-3; TRBD1 agrees at 9 bases. In germline, CDR1 is SGHTA, CDR2 FQGNSA. The length of the CDR3 is 16 residues. V shed 5 bases and J 2 bases; nucleotides not matched to a gene: 7.

The chain recombines TRBV20-1 with TRBJ2-4; 9 bases map to TRBD1. The J call could be wrong; TRBJ2-5 is a better fit for the DNA end. Germline CDR1 reads DFQATT; CDR2 reads SNEGSKA (reference sequence). The CDR3 is made up of 13 amino acids. The CDR3 nucleotides are TGCAGTGCCCCCGGGACAGGGCAAGAGACCCAGTACTTC. It codes for CSAPGTGQETQYF.

In this sample, this clonotype turned up many times. This chain connects TRBV10-3 to TRBJ2-5, with D perhaps assigned TRBD1 or TRBD2 (5 bases each). The CDR3 contains 15 residues. Germline V gene data show CDR1 as ENHRY and CDR2 as SYGVKD. V was pared by 0 bases and J by 1 base, with 9 bases between. Here the CDR3 reads CAISESRGIQETQYF. Written as DNA, the CDR3 is TGTGCCATCAGTGAGTCGAGGGGCATCCAAGAGACCCAGTACTTC.

J is TRBJ1-1 and V is TRBV12-3 or TRBV12-4; D is unclear. V lost 5 bases to trimming and J lost 7 bases, with 8 bases between them. CDR3 length: 11 residues. The CDR3 reads CASSKTGEAFF. The CDR3 DNA follows: TGTGCCAGCAGTAAAACCGGTGAAGCTTTCTTT.

This clonotype has ten or more counts. The chain is built from TRBV5-1 and TRBJ2-5; the match to TRBD2 covers 7 bases. With V trimmed by 4 bases and J by 1 base, 4 bases remained unmatched. CDR3 length: 14 residues. In germline, CDR1 is SGHRS, CDR2 YFSETQ. In DNA, the CDR3 is TGCGCCAGCAGCCCTAGCGGTGTCCAAGAGACCCAGTACTTC. It encodes CASSPSGVQETQYF.

On this clonotype: A much larger clone differs by one base, so this may be a read error. The rearrangement joins TRBV20-1 to TRBJ2-5, with TRBD1 matching 7 bases. The CDR3 runs 13 residues. The V and J ends lost 5 bases and 5 bases, in that order; junction bases with no gene match: 8. Germline-derived CDR1 and CDR2 are DFQATT and SNEGSKA (reference sequence). CDR3 protein: CSAARDSTETQYF. In DNA, the CDR3 is TGCAGTGCTGCCCGGGACAGCACCGAGACCCAGTACTTC.

In this sample, this clonotype turned up a few times. The chain has TRBV3-1 and TRBJ2-3; 8 bases match TRBD2. After removal of 1 base from V and 5 bases from J, the junction contained 2 bases not matched to a gene. The germline CDR1 and CDR2 sequences are LGHDT and YNNKEL (reference sequence). This CDR3 has 14 residues. The CDR3 sequence is CASSQASGGDTQYF. The DNA of the CDR3 is TGTGCCAGCAGCCAAGCGAGCGGGGGAGATACGCAGTATTTT.

The chain combines TRBV12-3 or TRBV12-4 with TRBJ1-1; tentatively, D is TRBD1 (5 bases). This CDR3 is built from 12 residues. The V and J ends lost 5 bases and 7 bases respectively, with 11 bases between them. Here the CDR3 DNA reads TGTGCCAGCAGTCCCGACAGCCGTGAAGCTTTCTTT. It is translated as CASSPDSREAFF.

This sequence joins TRBV12-3 or TRBV12-4 and TRBJ1-1, with D unresolved. Trimming stripped 6 bases from V and 4 bases from J, with 9 bases between. There are 12 residues in the CDR3. The CDR3 nucleotides are TGTGCCAGCAGGCCTACCCGCACTGAAGCTTTCTTT. It yields the protein CASRPTRTEAFF.

The sample holds a few counts of this clonotype. The DNA for the CDR3 is TGCAGTGCTAAAAGGGACTACGAGCAGTACTTC. Protein product: CSAKRDYEQYF. The chain links TRBV20-1 to TRBJ2-7; D not resolved. CDR1 is DFQATT, CDR2 SNEGSKA, per germline (reference sequence). The CDR3 is 11 residues long. The germline V and J ends were trimmed by 4 bases and 3 bases, with 7 bases remaining between them.

This clonotype was seen a few times. The rearrangement links TRBV20-1 to TRBJ2-5; D may be TRBD1 (6 bases). The end of the DNA is better explained by TRBJ2-7, so the J call may be wrong. This CDR3 contains 14 residues. The germline V gene has CDR1 DFQATT and CDR2 SNEGSKA (reference sequence). Written as DNA, the CDR3 is TGCAGTGCTAGTAAGGGGATAGGGGGTTACGAGCAGTACTTC. Its protein product is CSASKGIGGYEQYF.

This clonotype was picked up many times. J is TRBJ2-1 and V is TRBV20-1; D is perhaps TRBD1 or TRBD2 (5 bases each). Per germline, CDR1 DFQATT and CDR2 SNEGSKA (reference sequence). Trimming took off 0 bases at V and 7 bases at J, with 10 bases between the two ends. This CDR3 contains 13 residues. CDR3 in amino acids: CSARDRDLNEQFF. CDR3 coding DNA: TGCAGTGCTAGAGATCGGGACCTGAATGAGCAGTTCTTC.

This clonotype appeared many times. The chain carries TRBV5-1 and TRBJ1-2; TRBD1 matches 9 bases. Germline V CDR1 and CDR2: SGHRS, YFSETQ. The CDR3 loop spans 13 amino acids. J gave up 4 bases and V 4 bases, and 2 bases lay outside the gene matches. CDR3 residues: CASSEQGAYGYTF. The CDR3, as DNA: TGCGCCAGCAGCGAACAGGGGGCCTATGGCTACACCTTC.

CDR3 loop: CASSQPRDKYYEKLFF. The CDR3 region has the DNA TGCGCCAGCAGCCAACCCCGGGACAAGTACTATGAAAAACTGTTTTTT. This chain links TRBV4-1 with TRBJ1-4; a possible D gene is TRBD1 (6 bases). The ends were cut back, 2 bases at V and 6 bases at J, with 16 bases in the middle. CDR1 MGHRA and CDR2 YSYEKL come from the germline V gene. The CDR3 has 16 amino acids.

The chain links TRBV12-3 or TRBV12-4 to TRBJ2-7; D might be TRBD1 (6 bases). The CDR3 spans 13 residues. Trimming pared 3 bases from V and 3 bases from J, leaving 9 bases between. In DNA form, the CDR3 reads TGTGCCAGCAGTTTGTTCAGGGGCTACGAGCAGTACTTC. It is translated as CASSLFRGYEQYF.

In the case of this clonotype: This may arise from a read error, as a much more abundant clone is one base away. The V call is TRBV4-2, the J call TRBJ2-3, with D tentatively TRBD1 (5 bases). Germline-derived CDR1 and CDR2 are LGHNA and YNFKEQ. CDR3 length: 14 amino acids. The CDR3 loop is CASSQDLMTDAQYF. Here the CDR3 DNA reads TGTGCCAGCAGCCAAGATCTTATGACAGATGCGCAGTATTTT.

Remarks on this clonotype: Since a much larger clone is just one base distant, this may be a read error. V and J are TRBV12-3 or TRBV12-4 and TRBJ2-3, with D maybe TRBD2 (5 bases). This CDR3 has 14 amino acids. The germline V and J ends were trimmed by 3 bases and 4 bases, with 11 bases remaining between them. CDR3 DNA sequence: TGTGCCAGCAGTTTCGGACTCATAGCAGATACGCAGTATTTT. Its protein is CASSFGLIADTQYF.